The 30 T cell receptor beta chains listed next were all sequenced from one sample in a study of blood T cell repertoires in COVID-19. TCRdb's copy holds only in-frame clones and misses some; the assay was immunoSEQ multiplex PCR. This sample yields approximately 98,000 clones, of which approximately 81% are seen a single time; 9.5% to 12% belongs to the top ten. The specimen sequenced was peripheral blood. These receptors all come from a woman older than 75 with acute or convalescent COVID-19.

The DNA of the CDR3 is TGCAGCGTCCTCCCGCGGGGGGCCGGGACAGATACGCAGTATTTT. Translating gives CSVLPRGAGTDTQYF. The rearrangement uses TRBV29-1 and TRBJ2-3, with 8 nucleotides matching TRBD2. The CDR3 is made up of 15 amino acids. Germline CDR1 SQVTM, CDR2 ANQGSEA. Trimming cost V 6 bases and J 3 bases; bases outside gene matches: 11.

The CDR3 DNA sequence: TGTGCCAGCAGCTTTAACGAACAGGGGCCTTACGGCTACACCTTC. Translated, it gives CASSFNEQGPYGYTF. The J gene is TRBJ1-2, the V gene TRBV5-4; 7 positions match TRBD1. CDR1 SGHNT and CDR2 YYREEE come from the germline V gene (reference sequence). The ends lost 2 bases at V and 8 bases at J; junction bases unmatched: 12. The CDR3 is 15 residues long.

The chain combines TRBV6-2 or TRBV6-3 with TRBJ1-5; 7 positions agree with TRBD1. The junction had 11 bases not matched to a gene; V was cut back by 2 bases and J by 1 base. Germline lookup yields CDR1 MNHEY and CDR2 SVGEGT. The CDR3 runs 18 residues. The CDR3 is CASSYKTGVGSSNQPQHF. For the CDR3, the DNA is TGTGCCAGCAGTTACAAAACAGGGGTGGGTTCCAGCAATCAGCCCCAGCATTTT.

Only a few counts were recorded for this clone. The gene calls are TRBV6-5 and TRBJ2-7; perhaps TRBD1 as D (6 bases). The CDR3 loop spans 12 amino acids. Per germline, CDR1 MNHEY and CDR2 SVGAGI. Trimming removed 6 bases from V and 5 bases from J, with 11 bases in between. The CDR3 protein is CASRQGSHEQYF. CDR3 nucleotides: TGTGCCAGCAGGCAGGGGTCCCACGAGCAGTACTTC.

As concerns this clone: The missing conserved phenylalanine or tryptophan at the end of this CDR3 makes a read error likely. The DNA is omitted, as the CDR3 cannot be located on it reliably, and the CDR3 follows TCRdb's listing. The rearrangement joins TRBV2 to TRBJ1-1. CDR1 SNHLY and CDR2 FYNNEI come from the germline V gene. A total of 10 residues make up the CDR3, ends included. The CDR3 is CASSEARVEL.

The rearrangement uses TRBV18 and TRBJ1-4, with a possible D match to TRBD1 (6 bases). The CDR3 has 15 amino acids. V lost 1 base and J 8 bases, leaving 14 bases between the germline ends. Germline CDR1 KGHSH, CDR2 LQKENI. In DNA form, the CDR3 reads TGTGCCAGCTCACCACAGCCAGGGGCCTTGGAAAAACTGTTTTTT. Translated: CASSPQPGALEKLFF.

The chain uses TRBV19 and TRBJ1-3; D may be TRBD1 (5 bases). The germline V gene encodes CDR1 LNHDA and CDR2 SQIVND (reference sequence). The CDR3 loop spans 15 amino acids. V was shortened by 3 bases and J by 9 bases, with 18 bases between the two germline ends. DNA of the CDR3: TGTGCCAGTAGTATTTGGGGCACCGCGGAGGGCACCATATATTTT. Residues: CASSIWGTAEGTIYF.

The CDR3 here is CASSLSGASRDTQYF. The CDR3 DNA reads TGTGCCAGCAGCCTAAGCGGGGCAAGTCGGGATACGCAGTATTTT. The V call is TRBV7-9, the J call TRBJ2-3, with TRBD2 identical over 7 bases. J gave up 6 bases and V 5 bases, and 11 bases lay outside the gene matches. The CDR3 has 15 residues. CDR1 and CDR2 from the germline V gene are SEHNR and FQNEAQ (reference sequence).

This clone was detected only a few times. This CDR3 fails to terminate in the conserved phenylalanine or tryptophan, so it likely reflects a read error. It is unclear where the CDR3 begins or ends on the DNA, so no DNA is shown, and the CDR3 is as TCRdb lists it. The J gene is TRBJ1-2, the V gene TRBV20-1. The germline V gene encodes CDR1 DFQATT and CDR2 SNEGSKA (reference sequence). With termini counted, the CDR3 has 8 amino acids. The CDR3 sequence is CSARSPML.

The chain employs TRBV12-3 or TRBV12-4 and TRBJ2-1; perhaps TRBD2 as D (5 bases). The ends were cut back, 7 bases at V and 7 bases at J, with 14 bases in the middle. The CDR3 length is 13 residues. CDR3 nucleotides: TGTGCCAGCACCCCAATTTCGGGAAATGAGCAGTTCTTC. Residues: CASTPISGNEQFF.

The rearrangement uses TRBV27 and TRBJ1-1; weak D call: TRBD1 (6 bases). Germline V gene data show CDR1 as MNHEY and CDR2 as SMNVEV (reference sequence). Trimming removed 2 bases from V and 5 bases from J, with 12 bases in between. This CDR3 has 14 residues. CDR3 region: CASSLRGRGTEAFF. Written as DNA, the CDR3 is TGTGCCAGCAGTTTAAGGGGGAGGGGAACTGAAGCTTTCTTT.

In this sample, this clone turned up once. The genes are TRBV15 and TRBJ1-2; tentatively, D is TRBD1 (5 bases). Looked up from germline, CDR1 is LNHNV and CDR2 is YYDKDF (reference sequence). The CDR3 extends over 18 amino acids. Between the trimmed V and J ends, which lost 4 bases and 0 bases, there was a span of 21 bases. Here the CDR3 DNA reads TGTGCCACCAGCAACCCGACCTTGACAGCCAAATCTAACTATGGCTACACCTTC. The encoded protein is CATSNPTLTAKSNYGYTF.

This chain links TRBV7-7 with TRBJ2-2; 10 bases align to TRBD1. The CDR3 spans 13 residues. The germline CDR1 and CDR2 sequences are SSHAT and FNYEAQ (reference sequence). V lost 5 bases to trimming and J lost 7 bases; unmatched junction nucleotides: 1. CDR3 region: CASSRDRGGELFF. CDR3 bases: TGTGCCAGCAGCCGGGACAGGGGCGGGGAGCTGTTTTTT.

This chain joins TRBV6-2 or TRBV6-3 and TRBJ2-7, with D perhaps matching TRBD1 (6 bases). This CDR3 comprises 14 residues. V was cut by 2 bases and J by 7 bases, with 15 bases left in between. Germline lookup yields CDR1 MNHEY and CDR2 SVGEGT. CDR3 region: CASSYHREPGEQYF. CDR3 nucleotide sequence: TGTGCCAGCAGTTACCACAGGGAACCTGGTGAGCAGTACTTC.

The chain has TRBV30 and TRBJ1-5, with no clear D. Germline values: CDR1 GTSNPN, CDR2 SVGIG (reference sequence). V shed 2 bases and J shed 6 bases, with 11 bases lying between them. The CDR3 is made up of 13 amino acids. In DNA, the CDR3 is TGTGCCTGGAGTCCGGAGGGCAGTCAGCCCCAGCATTTT. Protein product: CAWSPEGSQPQHF.

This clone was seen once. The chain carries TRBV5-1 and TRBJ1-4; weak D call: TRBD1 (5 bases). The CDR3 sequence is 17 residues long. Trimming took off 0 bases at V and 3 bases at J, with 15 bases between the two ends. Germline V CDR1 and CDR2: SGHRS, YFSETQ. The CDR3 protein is CASSLGQLLSPNEKLFF. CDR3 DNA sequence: TGCGCCAGCAGCTTGGGACAGTTACTTAGTCCTAATGAAAAACTGTTTTTT.

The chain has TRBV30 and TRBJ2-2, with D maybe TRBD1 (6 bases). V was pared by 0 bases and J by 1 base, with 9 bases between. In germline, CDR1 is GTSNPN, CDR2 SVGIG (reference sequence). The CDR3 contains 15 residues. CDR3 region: CAWSVSTGNTGELFF. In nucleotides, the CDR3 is TGTGCCTGGAGTGTATCGACAGGGAACACCGGGGAGCTGTTTTTT.

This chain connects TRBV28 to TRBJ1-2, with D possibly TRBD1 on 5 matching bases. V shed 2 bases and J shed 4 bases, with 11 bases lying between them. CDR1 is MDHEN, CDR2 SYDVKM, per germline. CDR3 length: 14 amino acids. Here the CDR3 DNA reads TGTGCCAGCAGTTTACCATTCGACAGCTATGGCTACACCTTC. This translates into CASSLPFDSYGYTF.

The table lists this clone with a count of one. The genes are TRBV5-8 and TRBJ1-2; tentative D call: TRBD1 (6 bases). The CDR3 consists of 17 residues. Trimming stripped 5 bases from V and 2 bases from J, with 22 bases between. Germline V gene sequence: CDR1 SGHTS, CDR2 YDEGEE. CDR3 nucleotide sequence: TGTGCCAGCAGTCGCCCAACGCAGGGGACGGACAACTATGGCTACACCTTC. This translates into CASSRPTQGTDNYGYTF.

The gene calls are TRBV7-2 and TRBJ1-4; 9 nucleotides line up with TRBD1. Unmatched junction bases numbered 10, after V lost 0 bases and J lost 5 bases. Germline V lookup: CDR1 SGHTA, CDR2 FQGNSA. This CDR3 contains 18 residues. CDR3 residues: CASSLARIVGTGNEKLFF. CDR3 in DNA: TGTGCCAGCAGCTTAGCGCGGATCGTAGGGACAGGGAATGAAAAACTGTTTTTT.

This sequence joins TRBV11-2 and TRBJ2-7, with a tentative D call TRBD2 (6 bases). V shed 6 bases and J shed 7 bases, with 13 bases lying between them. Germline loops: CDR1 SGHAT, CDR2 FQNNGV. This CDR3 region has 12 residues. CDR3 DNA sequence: TGTGCCAGCAGAATGGGTGGGGGGGAGCAGTACTTC. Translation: CASRMGGGEQYF.

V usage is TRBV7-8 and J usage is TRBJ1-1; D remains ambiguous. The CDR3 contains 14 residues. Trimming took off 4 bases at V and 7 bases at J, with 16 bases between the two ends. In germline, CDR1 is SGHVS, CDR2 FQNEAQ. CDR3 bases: TGTGCCAGCAGCTCGTTCGAACAACCTTTTGAAGCTTTCTTT. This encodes CASSSFEQPFEAFF.

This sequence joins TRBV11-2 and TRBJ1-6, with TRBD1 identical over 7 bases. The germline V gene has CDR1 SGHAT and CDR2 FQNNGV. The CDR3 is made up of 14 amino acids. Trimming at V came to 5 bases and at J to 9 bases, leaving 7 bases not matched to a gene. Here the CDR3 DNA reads TGTGCCAGCAGCCCTGGGACAGCTCTTTCACCCCTCCACTTT. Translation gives CASSPGTALSPLHF.

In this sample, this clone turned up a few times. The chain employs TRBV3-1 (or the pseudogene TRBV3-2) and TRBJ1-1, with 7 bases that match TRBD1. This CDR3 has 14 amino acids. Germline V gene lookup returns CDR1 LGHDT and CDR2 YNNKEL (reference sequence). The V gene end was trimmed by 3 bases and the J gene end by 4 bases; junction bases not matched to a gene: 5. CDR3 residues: CASSQGQSGTEAFF. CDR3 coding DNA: TGTGCCAGCAGCCAGGGACAGTCGGGCACTGAAGCTTTCTTT.

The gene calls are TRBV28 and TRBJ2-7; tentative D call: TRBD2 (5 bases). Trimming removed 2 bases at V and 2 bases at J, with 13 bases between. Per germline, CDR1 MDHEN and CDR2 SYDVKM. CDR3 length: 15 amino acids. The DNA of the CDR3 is TGTGCCAGCAGTTTAAGAGGGAGACTCACCTACGAGCAGTACTTC. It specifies CASSLRGRLTYEQYF.

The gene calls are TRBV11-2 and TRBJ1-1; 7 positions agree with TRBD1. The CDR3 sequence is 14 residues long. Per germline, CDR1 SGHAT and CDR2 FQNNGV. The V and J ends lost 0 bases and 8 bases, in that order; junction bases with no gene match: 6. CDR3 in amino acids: CASSLDLRGQEAFF. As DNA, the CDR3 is TGTGCCAGCAGCTTAGATCTTCGGGGACAGGAAGCTTTCTTT.

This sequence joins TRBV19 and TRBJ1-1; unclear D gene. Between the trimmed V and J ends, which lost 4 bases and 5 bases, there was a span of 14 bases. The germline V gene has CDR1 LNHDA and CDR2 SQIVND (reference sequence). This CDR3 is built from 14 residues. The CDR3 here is CASSNEKQRTEAFF. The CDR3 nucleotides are TGTGCCAGTAGTAACGAGAAGCAGAGGACTGAAGCTTTCTTT. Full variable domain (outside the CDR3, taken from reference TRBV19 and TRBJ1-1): DGGITQSPKYLFRKEGQNVTLSCEQNLNHDAMYWYRQDPGQGLRLIYYSQIVNDFQKGDIAEGYSVSREKKESFPLTVTSAQKNPTAFYLCASSNEKQRTEAFFGQGTRLTVV.

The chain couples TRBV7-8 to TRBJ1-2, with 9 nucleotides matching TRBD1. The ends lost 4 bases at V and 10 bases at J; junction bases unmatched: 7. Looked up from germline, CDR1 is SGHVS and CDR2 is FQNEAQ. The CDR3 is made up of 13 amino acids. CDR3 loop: CASSSGQGTDYTF. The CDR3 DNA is TGTGCCAGCAGCTCGGGACAGGGAACAGACTACACCTTC.

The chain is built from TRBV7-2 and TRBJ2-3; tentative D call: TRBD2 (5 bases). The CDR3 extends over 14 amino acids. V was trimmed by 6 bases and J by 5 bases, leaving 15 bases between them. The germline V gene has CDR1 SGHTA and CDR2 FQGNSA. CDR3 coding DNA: TGTGCCAGCAGTTCACTAGGTGGAGGAGATACGCAGTATTTT. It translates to CASSSLGGGDTQYF.

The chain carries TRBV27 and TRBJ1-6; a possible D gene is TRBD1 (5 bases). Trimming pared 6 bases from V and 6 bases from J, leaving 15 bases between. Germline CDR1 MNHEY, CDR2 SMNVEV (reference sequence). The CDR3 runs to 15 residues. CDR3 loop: CASRQQETSNSPLHF. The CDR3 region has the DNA TGTGCCAGCAGACAACAGGAGACAAGTAATTCACCCCTCCACTTT.